These 25 T cell receptor beta chains were all obtained from the same sample, sequenced in a study of blood T cell repertoires in COVID-19. Clones were read by immunoSEQ multiplex PCR, and TCRdb kept only the in-frame ones, dropping some. The sample contains about 27,000 clones, approximately 82% of which appear only once. Input material: peripheral blood. These TCRs come from a man aged 65 to 79 with acute or convalescent COVID-19.

This rearrangement joins TRBV28 to TRBJ1-2, with 7 bases identical to TRBD1. The CDR3 contains 15 residues. The germline CDR1 and CDR2 sequences are MDHEN and SYDVKM. The V and J ends lost 2 bases and 0 bases, in that order; junction bases with no gene match: 3. The CDR3 region is CASSLPGTANYGYTF. In DNA, the CDR3 is TGTGCCAGCAGTTTACCCGGGACAGCTAACTATGGCTACACCTTC.

V is TRBV6-1 and J is TRBJ1-5, with TRBD1 identical over 12 bases. V lost 4 bases to trimming and J lost 4 bases; unmatched junction nucleotides: 5. The germline CDR1 and CDR2 sequences are MNHNS and SASEGT. CDR3 length: 16 amino acids. The CDR3 nucleotides are TGTGCCAGCAGTGCTTGGGACAGGGGGCGAAATCAGCCCCAGCATTTT. The encoded protein is CASSAWDRGRNQPQHF.

The chain employs TRBV4-3 and TRBJ1-1; 8 positions agree with TRBD1. V trimming: 5 bases; J trimming: 1 base; junction bases outside the gene matches: 3. The CDR3 spans 14 residues. Germline V gene data show CDR1 as LGHNA and CDR2 as YSLEER. Here the CDR3 DNA reads TGCGCCAGCAGCGACAGGGGCGCGAACACTGAAGCTTTCTTT. Its translation: CASSDRGANTEAFF.

This chain connects TRBV4-1 to TRBJ2-2; TRBD1 agrees at 9 bases. V shed 4 bases and J 7 bases; nucleotides not matched to a gene: 10. From germline, CDR1 is MGHRA and CDR2 YSYEKL. The CDR3 has 16 amino acids. The CDR3 DNA sequence: TGCGCCAGCAGCCCACCCCCTGGGACAGGGTACGGGGAGCTGTTTTTT. As protein: CASSPPPGTGYGELFF.

J is TRBJ2-7 and V is TRBV5-6; D possibly corresponds to TRBD1 (6 bases). V was clipped by 0 bases and J by 5 bases, with 12 bases between them. This CDR3 region has 14 residues. Germline lookup yields CDR1 SGHDT and CDR2 YYEEEE. CDR3 sequence reads: CASSLVGAPDEQYF. The CDR3 DNA is TGTGCCAGCAGCTTGGTGGGGGCCCCCGACGAGCAGTACTTC.

The rearrangement links TRBV10-3 to TRBJ1-1, with D possibly TRBD1 on 6 matching bases. V dropped 3 bases and J dropped 4 bases, with 12 bases sitting between them. Germline values: CDR1 ENHRY, CDR2 SYGVKD. This CDR3 region has 14 residues. The CDR3 reads CAISDSTGFTEAFF. The CDR3 DNA follows: TGTGCCATCAGTGACTCTACAGGGTTCACTGAAGCTTTCTTT.

V is TRBV7-2 and J is TRBJ1-5; D unclear. Germline lookup yields CDR1 SGHTA and CDR2 FQGNSA. V lost 3 bases to trimming and J lost 0 bases, with 6 bases between them. CDR3 length: 14 residues. The CDR3 DNA is TGTGCCAGCAGCTTTACTAATAGCAATCAGCCCCAGCATTTT. Translated: CASSFTNSNQPQHF.

The rearrangement uses TRBV10-3 and TRBJ2-1; D is possibly TRBD2 (7 bases). CDR3 length: 15 amino acids. Germline V CDR1 and CDR2: ENHRY, SYGVKD. V lost 2 bases and J lost 4, with 12 bases in between. CDR3 coding DNA: TGTGCCATCAGTGAGAGGGGGGGAAATTACAATGAGCAGTTCTTC. It is translated as CAISERGGNYNEQFF.

The genes are TRBV7-2 and TRBJ1-4, with 8 bases that match TRBD1. Germline CDR1 SGHTA, CDR2 FQGNSA. The junction had 3 bases not matched to a gene; V was cut back by 1 base and J by 5 bases. This CDR3 is built from 15 residues. CDR3 in amino acids: CASSLVRTGNEKLFF. CDR3 nucleotides: TGTGCCAGCAGCTTAGTTAGGACAGGGAATGAAAAACTGTTTTTT.

V gene TRBV21-1 combines with J gene TRBJ2-1; TRBD2, the table's D call, lacks a check against the DNA. TRBV21-1 is a pseudogene segment. The CDR3 spans 12 residues. The CDR3 DNA reads TGTGCCAGCAGCAAAAAACTAACTGAGCAGTTCTTC. Its translation: CASSKKLTEQFF.

The chain employs TRBV4-3 and TRBJ1-1; D remains ambiguous. The CDR3 totals 14 residues. Germline values: CDR1 LGHNA, CDR2 YSLEER. V lost 2 bases, J lost 5 bases, and 12 bases lay in between. CDR3 region: CASSQRRHSTEAFF. The CDR3 bases are TGCGCCAGCAGCCAACGCAGGCATTCGACTGAAGCTTTCTTT.

CDR3 sequence reads: CASSVVGNGNTIYF. The CDR3 DNA sequence: TGTGCCAGCAGCGTAGTGGGCAATGGAAACACCATATATTTT. The rearrangement joins TRBV9 to TRBJ1-3; D not resolved. The V end was cut by 0 bases, the J end by 3 bases, with 7 bases between. This CDR3 is built from 14 residues. The germline V gene has CDR1 SGDLS and CDR2 YYNGEE.

In DNA, the CDR3 is TGTGCCAGCAGCTTGGCCGGGGGCACAGATACGCAGTATTTT. Translated: CASSLAGGTDTQYF. The chain has TRBV5-6 and TRBJ2-3; the D gene is possibly TRBD2 (5 bases). Trimming took off 0 bases at V and 1 base at J, with 6 bases between the two ends. Looked up from germline, CDR1 is SGHDT and CDR2 is YYEEEE. The CDR3 runs 14 residues.

The chain joins TRBV5-4 to TRBJ2-5; 9 bases are shared with TRBD1. Losses at the gene ends were 4 bases for V and 6 bases for J; bases not matched to a gene: 4. Germline CDR1 SGHNT, CDR2 YYREEE (reference sequence). CDR3 size: 13 residues. The CDR3 protein is CASSTTGGQTQYF. The CDR3 region has the DNA TGTGCCAGCAGCACGACAGGGGGGCAGACCCAGTACTTC.

This chain connects TRBV11-3 to TRBJ1-1; D gene ambiguous. Germline-derived CDR1 and CDR2 are SGHNT and YENEEA. V was shortened by 1 base and J by 6 bases, with 9 bases between the two germline ends. The CDR3 sequence is 13 residues long. CDR3 sequence (DNA): TGTGCCAGCAGCTTAGTGGAGGGAGCTGAAGCTTTCTTT. Its protein product is CASSLVEGAEAFF.

The gene calls are TRBV7-9 and TRBJ1-1; no clear D. Germline loops: CDR1 SEHNR, CDR2 FQNEAQ (reference sequence). The ends were cut back, 5 bases at V and 4 bases at J, with 11 bases in the middle. This CDR3 has 13 residues. The CDR3 DNA sequence: TGTGCCAGCAGCCTCGCGCGGGGCACTGAAGCTTTCTTT. This translates into CASSLARGTEAFF.

The chain couples TRBV5-1 to TRBJ2-7, with D possibly matching TRBD2 (5 bases). Germline CDR1 is SGHRS and CDR2 is YFSETQ. Trimming removed 4 bases from V and 5 bases from J, with 16 bases in between. The CDR3 sequence is 14 residues long. DNA for the CDR3: TGCGCCAGCAGCGTCCTCCTGAGGGAAGACGAGCAGTACTTC. Translation: CASSVLLREDEQYF.

The chain joins TRBV7-2 to TRBJ2-7; possibly TRBD2 for D (6 bases). Trimming pared 7 bases from V and 2 bases from J, leaving 15 bases between. CDR3 length equals 14 residues. Germline V gives CDR1 SGHTA, CDR2 FQGNSA. DNA for the CDR3: TGTGCCAGCATGGAGGGCTCCGGTGCCTACGAGCAGTACTTC. This gives the protein CASMEGSGAYEQYF.

The chain uses TRBV5-4 and TRBJ1-2; 12 nucleotides align to TRBD1. The trim removed 3 bases at V and 5 bases at J, leaving 8 bases unmatched. CDR1 and CDR2 (germline): SGHNT, YYREEE (reference sequence). The CDR3 length is 16 residues. This CDR3 is CASSSGQGAVGYGYTF. CDR3 sequence (DNA): TGTGCCAGCAGCTCGGGACAGGGGGCGGTCGGGTATGGCTACACCTTC.

V is TRBV24-1 and J is TRBJ1-5; no firm D call. This CDR3 spans 12 amino acids. Germline CDR1 and CDR2: KGHDR and SFDVKD. V shed 2 bases and J shed 9 bases, with 7 bases lying between them. CDR3 loop: CATSDSGRPQHF. The CDR3 coding sequence is TGTGCCACCAGTGATTCGGGTAGGCCCCAGCATTTT.

This sequence joins TRBV27 and TRBJ2-7; a possible D gene is TRBD1 (6 bases). Germline-derived CDR1 and CDR2 are MNHEY and SMNVEV (reference sequence). The CDR3 is 14 residues long. Trimming left V 3 bases short and J 6 bases short, with 15 bases between. As DNA, the CDR3 is TGTGCCAGCAGTTTTGGGGGCACACCGGGCGAGCAGTACTTC. It yields the protein CASSFGGTPGEQYF.

The V call is TRBV7-9, the J call TRBJ2-2; maybe TRBD2 (6 bases). Germline V CDR1 and CDR2: SEHNR, FQNEAQ (reference sequence). CDR3 length: 13 amino acids. V was trimmed by 3 bases and J by 6 bases, leaving 8 bases between them. CDR3 sequence: CASSLGGSGELFF. CDR3 coding DNA: TGTGCCAGCAGCTTGGGGGGATCCGGGGAGCTGTTTTTT.

The V call is TRBV28, the J call TRBJ1-2, with TRBD1 identical over 10 bases. CDR1 is MDHEN, CDR2 SYDVKM, per germline. The CDR3 is 13 residues long. V was clipped by 4 bases and J by 6 bases; unmatched bases: 2. The CDR3 region has the DNA TGTGCCAGCAGTTCCGGGACAGGGGATGGCTACACCTTC. Translating gives CASSSGTGDGYTF.

The V gene is TRBV19, the J gene TRBJ1-2, with D possibly being TRBD1 (6 bases). Deletions cut 1 base from V and 3 bases from J, with 15 bases between. This CDR3 has 16 amino acids. CDR1 and CDR2 (germline): LNHDA, SQIVND (reference sequence). The CDR3 sequence is CASSIGGDTPHYGYTF. CDR3 DNA sequence: TGTGCCAGTAGTATAGGTGGGGACACCCCTCACTATGGCTACACCTTC.

The CDR3 DNA is TGTGCCAGCAGTTACAGGACAGGTCATCAGCCCCAGCATTTT. Its protein is CASSYRTGHQPQHF. This chain uses TRBV6-2 or TRBV6-3 with TRBJ1-5, with 7 bases identical to TRBD1. After removal of 2 bases from V and 5 bases from J, the junction contained 3 bases not matched to a gene. The CDR3 has 14 residues. CDR1 is MNHEY and CDR2 is SVGEGT in the germline V gene.